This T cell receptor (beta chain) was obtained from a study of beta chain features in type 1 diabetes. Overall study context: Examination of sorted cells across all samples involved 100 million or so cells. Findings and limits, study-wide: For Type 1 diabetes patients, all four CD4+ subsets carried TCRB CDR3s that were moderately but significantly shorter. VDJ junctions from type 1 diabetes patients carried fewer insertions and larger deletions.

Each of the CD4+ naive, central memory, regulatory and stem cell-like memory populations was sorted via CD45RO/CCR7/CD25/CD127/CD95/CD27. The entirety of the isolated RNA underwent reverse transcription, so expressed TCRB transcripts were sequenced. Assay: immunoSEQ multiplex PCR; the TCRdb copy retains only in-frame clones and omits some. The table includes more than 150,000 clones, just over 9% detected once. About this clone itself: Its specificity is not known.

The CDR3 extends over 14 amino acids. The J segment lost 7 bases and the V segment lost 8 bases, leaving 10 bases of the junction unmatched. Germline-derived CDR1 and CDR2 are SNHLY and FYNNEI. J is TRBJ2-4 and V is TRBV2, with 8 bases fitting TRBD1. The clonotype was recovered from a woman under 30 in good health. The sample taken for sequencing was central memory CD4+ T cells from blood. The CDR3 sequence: CASQTGVMGNIQYF. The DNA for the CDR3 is TGTGCCAGCCAGACAGGGGTGATGGGGAACATTCAGTACTTC.